Following are 22 T cell receptor beta chains from one sample sequenced in a study of response to subunit inactivated influenza vaccine. Each CDR3 protein gets one entry after TCRdb re-called the RT-PCR reads with MiXCR. The repertoire holds about 700,000 distinct CDR3 sequences, approximately 13% seen once, with approximately 6.5% in the top ten. The specimen was PBMCs from blood, collected 14 days before vaccination. The origin of the receptors is a man aged 50-60 years who received an inactivated influenza vaccine.

This clonotype was counted only a few times. The chain employs TRBV12-3 or TRBV12-4 and TRBJ2-3; D possibly corresponds to TRBD2 (7 bases). V was pared by 3 bases and J by 0 bases, with 16 bases between. This CDR3 is built from 17 residues. DNA of the CDR3: TGTGCCAGCAGTTTGGCGGGGGCCCACCCTAGCACAGATACGCAGTATTTT. It translates to CASSLAGAHPSTDTQYF.

This clonotype was recorded at least ten times. This chain connects TRBV29-1 to TRBJ2-7; D is perhaps TRBD1 or TRBD2 (5 bases each). Trimming removed 6 bases at V and 1 base at J, with 10 bases between. CDR3 size: 12 residues. Per germline, CDR1 SQVTM and CDR2 ANQGSEA. CDR3 sequence: CSVAGGSYEQYF. CDR3 bases: TGCAGCGTGGCTGGGGGTTCCTACGAGCAGTACTTC.

The sample holds a few counts of this clonotype. The V and J genes are TRBV5-6 and TRBJ2-2; D is undetermined. Per germline, CDR1 SGHDT and CDR2 YYEEEE. V lost 1 base and J lost 6, with 13 bases in between. The CDR3 loop spans 15 amino acids. The CDR3 is CASSLWLTRPGELFF. CDR3 DNA: TGTGCCAGCAGCTTGTGGCTAACCCGTCCCGGGGAGCTGTTTTTT.

This clonotype was seen at least ten times. The CDR3 bases are TGTGCCAGCAGCCACCAGGGCTGGAACACTGAAGCTTTCTTT. Translation gives CASSHQGWNTEAFF. V gene TRBV14 combines with J gene TRBJ1-1, with D possibly being TRBD1 (5 bases). Germline values: CDR1 SGHDN, CDR2 FVKESK. The V and J ends lost 3 bases and 1 base respectively, with 9 bases between them. The CDR3 loop spans 14 amino acids.

This clonotype appeared many times. The genes are TRBV10-3 and TRBJ2-5; no reliable D call. The germline CDR1 and CDR2 sequences are ENHRY and SYGVKD. The CDR3 is made up of 12 amino acids. The V and J ends lost 4 bases and 5 bases respectively, with 8 bases between them. CDR3 nucleotide sequence: TGTGCCATCAGTGGAAGTGGCGAGACCCAGTACTTC. Translating gives CAISGSGETQYF.

This chain links TRBV20-1 with TRBJ2-1, with D tentatively TRBD2 (5 bases). The CDR3 has 16 residues. The germline V and J ends were trimmed by 6 bases and 0 bases, with 18 bases remaining between them. Germline CDR1 is DFQATT and CDR2 is SNEGSKA (reference sequence). The CDR3 coding sequence is TGCAGTGCCAGAAGTTTAAGCGGATACTCCTACAATGAGCAGTTCTTC. It yields the protein CSARSLSGYSYNEQFF.

This clonotype was seen more than once but under ten times. The chain recombines TRBV6-5 with TRBJ1-1; D unclear. CDR3 length equals 15 residues. Germline CDR1 is MNHEY and CDR2 is SVGAGI. Trimming removed 2 bases from V and 5 bases from J, with 15 bases in between. The CDR3 DNA follows: TGTGCCAGCAGTTACCTTCCCAATGGAGGGACTGAAGCTTTCTTT. Protein sequence: CASSYLPNGGTEAFF.

The V and J genes are TRBV30 and TRBJ1-1; 8 nucleotides match TRBD1. The CDR3 spans 14 residues. Germline V gene sequence: CDR1 GTSNPN, CDR2 SVGIG (reference sequence). The V segment lost 0 bases and the J segment 3 bases; nucleotides outside the gene matches: 3. DNA of the CDR3: TGTGCCTGGAGTGTCTGGACAGGGTACACTGAAGCTTTCTTT. It is translated as CAWSVWTGYTEAFF.

This clonotype was counted between two and nine times. The chain recombines TRBV3-1 with TRBJ2-1; 9 bases are shared with TRBD1. The CDR3 has 15 residues. Germline-derived CDR1 and CDR2 are LGHDT and YNNKEL (reference sequence). Trimming cost V 3 bases and J 5 bases; bases outside gene matches: 5. The CDR3 loop is CASSHSGQGNNEQFF. CDR3 DNA sequence: TGTGCCAGCAGCCATTCGGGACAGGGAAACAATGAGCAGTTCTTC.

J is TRBJ1-2 and V is TRBV6-2 or TRBV6-3; D is uncertain. The V end lost 6 bases, the J end lost 3 bases, and 14 bases lay between the germline ends. CDR1 is MNHEY and CDR2 is SVGEGT in the germline V gene. The CDR3 is made up of 14 amino acids. The CDR3 loop is CASSRPMWDYGYTF. Here the CDR3 DNA reads TGTGCCAGCAGCCGACCAATGTGGGACTATGGCTACACCTTC.

Ten or more counts support this clonotype. This sequence joins TRBV7-9 and TRBJ2-1; maybe TRBD2 (5 bases). This CDR3 is built from 15 residues. The germline gives CDR1 SEHNR, CDR2 FQNEAQ (reference sequence). The V and J ends lost 5 bases and 4 bases respectively, with 15 bases between them. CDR3 sequence reads: CASSHAKRGYNEQFF. CDR3 coding DNA: TGTGCCAGCAGCCACGCAAAACGCGGGTACAATGAGCAGTTCTTC. Using reference TRBV7-9 and TRBJ2-1 for the parts outside the CDR3, the full variable domain is DTGVSQNPRHKITKRGQNVTFRCDPISEHNRLYWYRQTLGQGPEFLTYFQNEAQLEKSRLLSDRFSAERPKGSFSTLEIQRTEQGDSAMYLCASSHAKRGYNEQFFGPGTRLTVL.

This clonotype was counted only a few times. The chain carries TRBV15 and TRBJ1-5, with D maybe TRBD1 (5 bases). CDR3 length: 14 residues. The germline V gene has CDR1 LNHNV and CDR2 YYDKDF (reference sequence). Trimming cost V 3 bases and J 5 bases, with 11 bases left between them. The CDR3 coding sequence is TGTGCCACCAGCAGCCGGGACGTCTATCAGCCCCAGCATTTT. As protein: CATSSRDVYQPQHF. The whole variable domain, filled in from reference TRBV15 and TRBJ1-5, reads DAMVIQNPRYQVTQFGKPVTLSCSQTLNHNVMYWYQQKSSQAPKLLFHYYDKDFNNEADTPDNFQSRRPNTSFCFLDIRSPGLGDTAMYLCATSSRDVYQPQHFGDGTRLSIL.

This rearrangement joins TRBV30 to TRBJ2-1; TRBD1 agrees at 10 bases. The CDR3 is made up of 20 amino acids. The germline V gene has CDR1 GTSNPN and CDR2 SVGIG (reference sequence). The V segment lost 0 bases and the J segment 2 bases; nucleotides outside the gene matches: 16. CDR3 sequence: CAWSVVEGLGQGGAYNEQFF. CDR3 nucleotides: TGTGCCTGGAGTGTCGTAGAGGGACTTGGACAGGGGGGCGCCTACAATGAGCAGTTCTTC.

V and J are TRBV4-1 and TRBJ1-1; possibly TRBD1 for D (5 bases). Germline V lookup: CDR1 MGHRA, CDR2 YSYEKL. The germline V and J ends were trimmed by 2 bases and 3 bases, with 10 bases remaining between them. CDR3 length: 14 residues. CDR3 sequence: CASSQWLGDTEAFF. DNA for the CDR3: TGCGCCAGCAGCCAATGGTTAGGGGACACTGAAGCTTTCTTT.

This chain connects TRBV11-2 to TRBJ2-7; D tentatively fits TRBD1 or TRBD2 (6 bases each). V was clipped by 0 bases and J by 4 bases, with 16 bases between them. CDR1 and CDR2 (germline): SGHAT, FQNNGV. The CDR3 is made up of 16 amino acids. DNA of the CDR3: TGTGCCAGCAGCTTAGATCATGGCGGGACAACATACGAGCAGTACTTC. Protein product: CASSLDHGGTTYEQYF. The whole variable domain, filled in from reference TRBV11-2 and TRBJ2-7, reads EAGVAQSPRYKIIEKRQSVAFWCNPISGHATLYWYQQILGQGPKLLIQFQNNGVVDDSQLPKDRFSAERLKGVDSTLKIQPAKLEDSAVYLCASSLDHGGTTYEQYFGPGTRLTVT.

This clonotype was observed a handful of times. The chain recombines TRBV20-1 with TRBJ1-1; tentatively, D is TRBD1 (5 bases). Trimming stripped 3 bases from V and 6 bases from J, with 23 bases between. The CDR3 runs to 16 residues. Germline assignment: CDR1 DFQATT and CDR2 SNEGSKA (reference sequence). The CDR3 protein is CSASLGTGGEGAEAFF. For the CDR3, the DNA is TGCAGTGCTAGTCTGGGCACCGGAGGGGAGGGCGCTGAAGCTTTCTTT.

This chain connects TRBV6-4 to TRBJ2-4; a possible D gene is TRBD1 (6 bases). The germline V gene encodes CDR1 MRHNA and CDR2 SNTAGT. This CDR3 has 14 residues. V shed 5 bases and J shed 8 bases, with 16 bases lying between them. CDR3 loop: CASSQSRGSDIQYF. CDR3 nucleotides: TGTGCCAGCAGTCAAAGCAGGGGAAGCGACATTCAGTACTTC.

This clonotype was counted between two and nine times. The DNA for the CDR3 is TGCGCCAGCAGCCCGGGACAGGGGCAAAACATTCAGTACTTC. It codes for CASSPGQGQNIQYF. The V call is TRBV5-1, the J call TRBJ2-4; TRBD1 matches 10 bases. CDR3 length equals 14 residues. The V segment lost 4 bases and the J segment 5 bases; nucleotides outside the gene matches: 3. Germline assignment: CDR1 SGHRS and CDR2 YFSETQ.

This clonotype was seen only a few times. The V gene is TRBV7-9, the J gene TRBJ1-1; TRBD1 matches at 10 bases. CDR1 and CDR2 (germline): SEHNR, FQNEAQ (reference sequence). The CDR3 loop spans 15 amino acids. J was trimmed by 5 bases and V by 0 bases; bases with no gene match: 3. The CDR3 region is CASSLADRGRTEAFF. The DNA of the CDR3 is TGTGCCAGCAGCTTAGCGGACAGGGGGAGAACTGAAGCTTTCTTT. The full variable domain, completed using reference TRBV7-9 and TRBJ1-1, is DTGVSQNPRHKITKRGQNVTFRCDPISEHNRLYWYRQTLGQGPEFLTYFQNEAQLEKSRLLSDRFSAERPKGSFSTLEIQRTEQGDSAMYLCASSLADRGRTEAFFGQGTRLTVV.

This clonotype was seen repeatedly, ten times or more. The chain has TRBV20-1 and TRBJ2-1; 7 bases fit TRBD2. J was trimmed by 6 bases and V by 6 bases; bases with no gene match: 17. This CDR3 contains 16 residues. Germline values: CDR1 DFQATT, CDR2 SNEGSKA (reference sequence). CDR3 nucleotides: TGCAGTGCCCCCTCTAGCGGCCCCCAGTCTCGCAATGAGCAGTTCTTC. It translates to CSAPSSGPQSRNEQFF.

The chain has TRBV4-2 and TRBJ2-3; 9 positions agree with TRBD2. Trimming cost V 3 bases and J 2 bases; bases outside gene matches: 9. This CDR3 has 17 amino acids. The V gene's germline CDR1 is LGHNA and CDR2 YNFKEQ. The CDR3 protein is CASSQLKRGENTDTQYF. CDR3 nucleotides: TGTGCCAGCAGCCAGCTTAAGCGGGGGGAAAACACAGATACGCAGTATTTT.

As to this clonotype: The germline gene is not matched at one end of the junction; a read error may be the cause. The J gene is TRBJ2-1, the V gene TRBV3-1; 7 bases map to TRBD1. The CDR3 totals 17 residues. The germline CDR1 and CDR2 sequences are LGHDT and YNNKEL (reference sequence). This chain's CDR3 is CSSSQDFRDRLNNEQFF. As DNA, the CDR3 is TGTTCCAGCAGCCAAGACTTCCGGGACAGACTAAACAATGAGCAGTTCTTC.